A single T cell receptor beta chain is shown here with its context. Its antigen is unknown. No per-base quality is available; no much larger clone lies one base away. This sample is part of a study of shared T cell receptors in the human thymus (dated by TCRdb to about 2021). Regarding the study in general: The study examined how the human thymus generates shared, self-reactive T-cell receptor alpha chains.

The protocol used for the library was the immunoSEQ multiplex PCR assay. TCRdb's version of the immuneACCESS table is confined to in-frame rearrangements and falls short of the full clone set. An unresolved V gene accounts for under half of the shortfall where checked; the remainder is of unknown origin. In all, the sample holds around 65,000 clones, and about 95% of those were seen once. The leading ten clones occupy 0.033% of the sample. CDR1 SGHDT and CDR2 YYEEEE are derived from the germline V gene. The CDR3 contains 13 residues, cysteine and phenylalanine counted. The read is trimmed to its CDR3 DNA, 39 bases read in frame from base 1. V lost 4 bases and J lost 9 bases; the stretch between them is 16 bases long.

The sequence links TRBV5-6 to TRBJ1-1; confidence is insufficient to name the D gene. The sequence derives from a human donor. Sequencing input: thymocytes. The sequenced DNA: TGTGCCAGCAGCCCTAGGTGGGCATCGCAAGCTTTCTTT. Its coded protein is CASSPRWASQAFF. The variable domain in full, with residues beyond the CDR3 obtained from the reference TRBV5-6 and TRBJ1-1 genes, is DAGVTQSPTHLIKTRGQQVTLRCSPKSGHDTVSWYQQALGQGPQFIFQYYEEEERQRGNFPDRFSGHQFPNYSSELNVNALLLGDSALYLCASSPRWASQAFFGQGTRLTVV.